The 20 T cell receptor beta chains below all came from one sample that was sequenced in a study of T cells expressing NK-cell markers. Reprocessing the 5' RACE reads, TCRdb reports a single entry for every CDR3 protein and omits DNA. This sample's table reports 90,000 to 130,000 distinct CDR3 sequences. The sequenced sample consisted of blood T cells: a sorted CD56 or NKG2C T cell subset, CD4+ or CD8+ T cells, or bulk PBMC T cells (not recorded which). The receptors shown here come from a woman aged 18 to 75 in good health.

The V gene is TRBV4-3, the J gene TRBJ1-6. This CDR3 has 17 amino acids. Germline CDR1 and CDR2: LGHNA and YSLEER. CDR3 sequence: CASSQDADWGPNSPLHF.

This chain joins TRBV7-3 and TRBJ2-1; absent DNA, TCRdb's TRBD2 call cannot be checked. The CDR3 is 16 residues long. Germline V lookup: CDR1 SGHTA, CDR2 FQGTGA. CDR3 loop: CASSSIAGGPGNEQFF. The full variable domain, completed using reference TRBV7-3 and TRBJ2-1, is GAGVSQTPSNKVTEKGKYVELRCDPISGHTALYWYRQSLGQGPEFLIYFQGTGAADDSGLPNDRFFAVRPEGSVSTLKIQRTERGDSAVYLCASSSIAGGPGNEQFFGPGTRLTVL.

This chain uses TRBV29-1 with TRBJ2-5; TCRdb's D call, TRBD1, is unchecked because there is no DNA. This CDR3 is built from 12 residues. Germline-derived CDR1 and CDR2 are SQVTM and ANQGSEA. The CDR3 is CSVVPGQETQYF.

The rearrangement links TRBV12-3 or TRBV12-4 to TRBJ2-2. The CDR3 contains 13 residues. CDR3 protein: CASSTISTGELFF.

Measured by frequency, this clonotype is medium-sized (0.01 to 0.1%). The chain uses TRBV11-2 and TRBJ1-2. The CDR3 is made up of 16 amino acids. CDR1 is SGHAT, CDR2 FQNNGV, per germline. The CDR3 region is CASSLDLGRGDYGYTF.

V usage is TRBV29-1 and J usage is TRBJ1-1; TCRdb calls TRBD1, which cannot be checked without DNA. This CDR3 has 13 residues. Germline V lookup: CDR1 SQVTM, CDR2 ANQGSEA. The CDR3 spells CSVELPRGLEAFF.

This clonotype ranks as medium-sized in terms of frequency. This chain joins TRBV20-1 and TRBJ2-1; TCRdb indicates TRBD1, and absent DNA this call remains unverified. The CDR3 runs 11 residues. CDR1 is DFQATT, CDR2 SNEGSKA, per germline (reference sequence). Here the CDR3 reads CSVDPGQEQFF.

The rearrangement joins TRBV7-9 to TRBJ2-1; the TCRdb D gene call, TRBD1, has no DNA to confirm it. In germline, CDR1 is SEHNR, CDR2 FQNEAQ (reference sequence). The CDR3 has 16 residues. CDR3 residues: CASSLGRTAAHNEQFF.

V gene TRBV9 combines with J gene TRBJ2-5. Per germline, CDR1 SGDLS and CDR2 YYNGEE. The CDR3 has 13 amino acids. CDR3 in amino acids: CASSNQNQETQYF.

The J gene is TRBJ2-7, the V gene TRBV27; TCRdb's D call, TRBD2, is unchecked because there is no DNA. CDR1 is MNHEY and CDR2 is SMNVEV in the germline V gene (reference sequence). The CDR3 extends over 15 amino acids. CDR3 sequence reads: CASSDAAGISYEQYF.

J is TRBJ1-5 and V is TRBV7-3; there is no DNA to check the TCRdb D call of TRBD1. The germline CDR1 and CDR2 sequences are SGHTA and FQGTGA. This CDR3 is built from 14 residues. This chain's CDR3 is CASSFVGGGQPQHF. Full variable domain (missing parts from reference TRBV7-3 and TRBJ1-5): GAGVSQTPSNKVTEKGKYVELRCDPISGHTALYWYRQSLGQGPEFLIYFQGTGAADDSGLPNDRFFAVRPEGSVSTLKIQRTERGDSAVYLCASSFVGGGQPQHFGDGTRLSIL.

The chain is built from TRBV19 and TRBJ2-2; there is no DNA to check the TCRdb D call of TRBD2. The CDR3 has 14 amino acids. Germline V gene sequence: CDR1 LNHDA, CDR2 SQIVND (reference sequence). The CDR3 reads CASRARVDTGELFF.

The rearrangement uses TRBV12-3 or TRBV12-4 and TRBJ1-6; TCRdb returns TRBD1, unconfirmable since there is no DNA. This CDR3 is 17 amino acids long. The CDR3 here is CASSSDRVRPYNSPLHF.

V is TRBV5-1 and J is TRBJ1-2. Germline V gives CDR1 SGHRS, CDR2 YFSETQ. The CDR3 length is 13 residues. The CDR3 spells CASGPQAFYGYTF.

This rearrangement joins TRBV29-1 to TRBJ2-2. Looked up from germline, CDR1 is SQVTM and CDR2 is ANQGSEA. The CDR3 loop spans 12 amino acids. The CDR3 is CSVEGIVGELFF.

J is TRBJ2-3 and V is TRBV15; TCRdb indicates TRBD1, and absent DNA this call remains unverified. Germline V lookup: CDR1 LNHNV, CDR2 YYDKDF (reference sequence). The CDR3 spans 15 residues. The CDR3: CATSVGQGGTDTQYF.

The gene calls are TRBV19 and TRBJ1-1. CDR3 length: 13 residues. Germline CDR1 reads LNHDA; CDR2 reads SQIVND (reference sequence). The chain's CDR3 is CASSMRGKLEAFF.

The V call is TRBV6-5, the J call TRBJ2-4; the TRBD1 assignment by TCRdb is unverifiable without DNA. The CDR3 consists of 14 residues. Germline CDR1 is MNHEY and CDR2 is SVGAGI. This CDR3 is CASSYSDRGSIQYF.

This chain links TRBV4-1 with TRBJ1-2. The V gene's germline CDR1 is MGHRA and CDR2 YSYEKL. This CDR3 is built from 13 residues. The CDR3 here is CASSQVVGPGYTF.

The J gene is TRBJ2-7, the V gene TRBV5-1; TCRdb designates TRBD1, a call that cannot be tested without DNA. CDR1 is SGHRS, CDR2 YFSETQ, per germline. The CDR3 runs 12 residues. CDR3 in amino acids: CASREGVHEQYF.